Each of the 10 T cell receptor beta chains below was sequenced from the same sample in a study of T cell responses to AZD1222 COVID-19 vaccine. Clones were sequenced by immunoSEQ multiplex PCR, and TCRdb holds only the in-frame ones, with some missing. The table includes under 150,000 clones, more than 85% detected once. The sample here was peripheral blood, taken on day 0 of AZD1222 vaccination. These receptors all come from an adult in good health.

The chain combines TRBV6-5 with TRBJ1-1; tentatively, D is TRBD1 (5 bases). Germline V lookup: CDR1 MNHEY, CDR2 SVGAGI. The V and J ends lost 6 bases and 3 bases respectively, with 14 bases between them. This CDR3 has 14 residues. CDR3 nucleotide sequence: TGTGCCAGCAGCACAGGTCCAGCTTACACTGAAGCTTTCTTT. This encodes CASSTGPAYTEAFF.

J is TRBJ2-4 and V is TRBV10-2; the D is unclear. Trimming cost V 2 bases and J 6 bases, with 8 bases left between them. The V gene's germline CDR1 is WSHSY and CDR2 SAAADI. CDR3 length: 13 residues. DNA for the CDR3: TGCGCCAGCAGTGAGGGCGCCGGAAACATTCAGTACTTC. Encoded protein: CASSEGAGNIQYF.

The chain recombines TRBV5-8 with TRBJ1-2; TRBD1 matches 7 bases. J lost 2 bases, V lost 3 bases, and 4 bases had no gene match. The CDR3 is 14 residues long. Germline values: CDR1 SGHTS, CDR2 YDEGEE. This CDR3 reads CASSSGQINYGYTF. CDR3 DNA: TGTGCCAGCAGCTCGGGACAGATCAACTATGGCTACACCTTC.

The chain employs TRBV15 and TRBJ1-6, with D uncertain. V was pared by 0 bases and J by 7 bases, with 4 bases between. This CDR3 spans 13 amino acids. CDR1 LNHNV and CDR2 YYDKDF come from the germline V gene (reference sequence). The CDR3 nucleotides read TGTGCCACCAGCAGAGATCTCAATTCACCCCTCCACTTT. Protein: CATSRDLNSPLHF.

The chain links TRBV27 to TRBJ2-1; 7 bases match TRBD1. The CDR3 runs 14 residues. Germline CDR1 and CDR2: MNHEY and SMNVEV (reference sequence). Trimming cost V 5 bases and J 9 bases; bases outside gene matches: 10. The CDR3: CASSPRQGRIEQFF. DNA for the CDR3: TGTGCCAGCAGTCCCCGACAGGGAAGGATTGAGCAGTTCTTC.

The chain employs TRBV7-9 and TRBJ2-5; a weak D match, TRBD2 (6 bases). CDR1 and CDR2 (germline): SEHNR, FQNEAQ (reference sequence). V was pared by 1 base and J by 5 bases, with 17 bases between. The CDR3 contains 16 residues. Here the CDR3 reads CASSLGYLGGTETQYF. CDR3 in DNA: TGTGCCAGCAGCTTAGGATATCTGGGCGGGACGGAGACCCAGTACTTC.

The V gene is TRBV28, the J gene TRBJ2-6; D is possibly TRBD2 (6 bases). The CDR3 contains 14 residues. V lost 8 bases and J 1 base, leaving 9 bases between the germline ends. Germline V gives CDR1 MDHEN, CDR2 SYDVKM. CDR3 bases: TGTGCCAGCCTACTAGCTTCTGGGGCCAACGTCCTGACTTTC. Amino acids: CASLLASGANVLTF.

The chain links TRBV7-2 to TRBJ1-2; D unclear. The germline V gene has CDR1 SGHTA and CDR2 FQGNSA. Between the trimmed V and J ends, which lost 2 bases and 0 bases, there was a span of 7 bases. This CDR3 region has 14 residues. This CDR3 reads CASSLTGANYGYTF. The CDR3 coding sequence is TGTGCCAGCAGCTTAACCGGGGCTAACTATGGCTACACCTTC.

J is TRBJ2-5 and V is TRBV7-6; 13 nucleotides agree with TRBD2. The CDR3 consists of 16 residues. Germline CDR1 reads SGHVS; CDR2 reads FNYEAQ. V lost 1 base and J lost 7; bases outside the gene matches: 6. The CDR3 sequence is CASSLELAGGFGTQYF. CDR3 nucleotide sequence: TGTGCCAGCAGCTTAGAACTAGCGGGAGGGTTTGGGACCCAGTACTTC. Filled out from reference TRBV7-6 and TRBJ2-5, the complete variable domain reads GAGVSQSPRYKVTKRGQDVALRCDPISGHVSLYWYRQALGQGPEFLTYFNYEAQQDKSGLPNDRFSAERPEGSISTLTIQRTEQRDSAMYRCASSLELAGGFGTQYFGPGTRLLVL.

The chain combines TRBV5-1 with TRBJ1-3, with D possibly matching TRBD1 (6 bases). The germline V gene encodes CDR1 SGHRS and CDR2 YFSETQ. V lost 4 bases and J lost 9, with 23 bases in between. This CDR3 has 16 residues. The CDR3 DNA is TGCGCCAGCAGCCCCGGAGGGGGGGAACCGGCAAGCACCATATATTTT. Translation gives CASSPGGGEPASTIYF.